This T cell receptor (beta chain) was observed in a study of tumor and adjacent non-tumor tissue in lung cancer. In the study overall: Patients were aged roughly 31 to 76, some 10 men and a handful of women, stage I to III. On average, productive TCRbeta reads reached roughly 3.9 million per sample.

Whole-study findings and limits: In normal lung, the top 100 clones were significantly more dominant than in tumor.

V dropped 3 bases and J dropped 2 bases, with 7 bases sitting between them. Germline lookup yields CDR1 PRHDT and CDR2 FYEKMQ (reference sequence). The CDR3 loop spans 13 amino acids. Three rounds of nested PCR, following a modified ARM-PCR protocol, produced the TCRbeta library. TCRdb re-called the multiplex PCR reads with MiXCR, one entry per CDR3 protein. The sample shows 68,000 or so distinct CDR3 sequences, 60% of them seen only once. This clonotype was observed a handful of times. The antigen remains undetermined. This sample's RNA came from whole unsorted tissue. Between August and November 2014, newly diagnosed, chemotherapy-naive lung cancer patients underwent thoracic surgery in China.

The sequenced material came from lung tumor tissue. The TCR was taken from a man in his fifties with non-small cell lung cancer. The rearrangement uses TRBV13 and TRBJ1-2; D perhaps matches TRBD1 (5 bases). CDR3 in DNA: TGTGCCAGCAGCTTTAGACAGAACTATGGCTACACCTTC. Translating it yields CASSFRQNYGYTF.